Reported below is one TCR beta chain. This clonotype was seen many times. No cognate antigen has been identified for it. No qualities accompany the bases; no much larger clone lies one base away. From its cysteine to its phenylalanine, the CDR3 spans 17 amino acids. The DNA shown is the 51-base CDR3, in frame from base 1. Trimming removed 3 bases from V and 0 bases from J, leaving 15 bases between the germline ends. The CDR1 and CDR2 encoded by the germline V gene (reference sequence) are MNHEY and SMNVEV. This specimen belongs to a study of T cells after yellow fever vaccination (dated by TCRdb to between 2018 and 2021). In terms of the full investigation: The SMART-Seq v4 Ultra Low Input RNA kit was used to prepare libraries from fractions with low cell numbers. Two healthy male donors, one aged 18 to 29 and one aged 30 to 39 years, were included in the cohort. Blood was collected at multiple timepoints before and after primary and secondary immunization, and bulk PBMC replicates and cell subsets were isolated. To follow T-cell clones before and after primary and booster YFV17D yellow fever vaccination, bulk TCR alpha and beta repertoires were sequenced over time. General findings and caveats noted by the study authors: Computational filtering was required because FACS-sorted repertoires could contain abundant contaminating clonotypes from the bulk population. The secondary T-cell response was found to be weaker but faster than the primary response, with a peak reached on day 5 rather than on day 15. Most clones expanded after primary vaccination (almost 97% of CD4 and 88% of CD8) were re-detected after the booster, suggesting that broad memory maintenance occurred. A small fraction of clonotypes showed up in both the CD4 and CD8 compartments, probably as a result of convergent recombination. Only a couple of donors were included in the study, so the extent to which the findings can be generalized is limited.

The treatment or condition label here, explained by the study, means: live attenuated yellow fever vaccine strain. A standard Ficoll-Paque protocol was used to isolate PBMCs from peripheral blood. CD4 and CD8 T-cell fractions were isolated with Dynabeads CD4 and CD8 positive selection kits. RNA was extracted with TriZol from bulk PBMCs, CD4 and CD8 fractions, and dextramer-positive and dextramer-negative fractions. TCR cDNA was made using 5'RACE template switching, a step that added a universal primer site and unique molecular identifiers. Priming of cDNA synthesis was performed from both the TCR alpha and TCR beta constant segments. Libraries were amplified in two PCR steps, with sample barcodes and sequencing adapters added in the second step. Libraries were sequenced on Illumina HiSeq 2500 (2x100 bp) or NovaSeq (2x150 bp). The study's processing was this. Reads were demultiplexed and collapsed into UMI consensus sequences with MIGEC, and V(D)J alignment was performed with MiXCR. Vaccine-responding clonotypes were defined with edgeR using replicate PBMC samples, requiring FDR below 0.01 and a log2 fold change above 5 up to day 15. Bulk clonotypes were assigned CD4 or CD8 identity according to which sequenced CD4 or CD8 repertoire held them at higher abundance. TCRdb passed the public sequencing reads through fastp at Q25 and MiXCR, retaining productive beta sequences. CDR3 protein sequences are deduplicated, and each keeps its most common genes and DNA. TCRdb, not the original authors, processed these V and J calls. For this sample there are some 100,000 distinct CDR3 sequences; approximately 7.1% appear just once. Around 2.6% of the sample belongs to the ten largest clones.

The sequences come from CD4+ T cells sorted from PBMCs, collected about 41 days after the first yellow fever vaccination. The receptor was derived from a man aged 18 to 30 who received the YFV17D yellow fever vaccine. The rearranged chain carries TRBV27 and TRBJ2-1, with no confidently assigned D gene. The base sequence is TGTGCCAGCAGTTTTCTTAGGGTCTCGAGCTCCTACAATGAGCAGTTCTTC. Its protein is CASSFLRVSSSYNEQFF.